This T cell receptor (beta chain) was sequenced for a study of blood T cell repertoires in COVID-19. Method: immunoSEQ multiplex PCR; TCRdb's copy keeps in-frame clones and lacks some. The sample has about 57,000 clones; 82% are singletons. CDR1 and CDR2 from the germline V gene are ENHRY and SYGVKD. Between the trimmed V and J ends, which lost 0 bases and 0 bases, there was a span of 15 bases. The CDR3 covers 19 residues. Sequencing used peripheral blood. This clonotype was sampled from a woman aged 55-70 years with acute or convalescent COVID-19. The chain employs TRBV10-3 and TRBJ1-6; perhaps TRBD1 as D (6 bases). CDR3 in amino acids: CAISESGQSGGSYNSPLHF. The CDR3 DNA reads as TGTGCCATCAGTGAGTCAGGACAGTCTGGGGGCTCCTATAATTCACCCCTCCACTTT.